This is a list of T cell receptor beta chains from one sample in a study of control samples from healthy donors and cancer patients. Here immunoSEQ multiplex PCR was the method, and the copy in TCRdb shows in-frame clones only, minus some. The repertoire holds about 180,000 clones, with 90% as singletons. The sequencing sample was made of blood. These receptors all come from a woman in her fifties or sixties in good health. The CDR3 runs from the conserved cysteine through the conserved F or W. The order of the fields is D gene, clone size, J gene, CDR3 length, V gene, CDR3 DNA, CDR3 protein. D genes are given only for firm matches. Some rows mark clone size as missing; the rest say once, few, many or name a class of expanded clone.

d_call: -; clone_size: -; j_call: TRBJ1-3; cdr3_length: 17; v_call: TRBV9; cdr3_nt: TGTGCCAGCAGCGTATCCCCGTCTCCTGATACTGGAAACACCATATATTTT; cdr3_aa: CASSVSPSPDTGNTIYF
d_call: -; clone_size: -; j_call: TRBJ2-5; cdr3_length: 16; v_call: TRBV6-5; cdr3_nt: TGTGCCAGCAGTTACTCGATGACTCCAAGAGGAGAGACCCAGTACTTC; cdr3_aa: CASSYSMTPRGETQYF
d_call: TRBD2; clone_size: -; j_call: TRBJ2-3; cdr3_length: 20; v_call: TRBV9; cdr3_nt: TGTGCCCGCCGCCCCTGGGGGGGCGGGGGGGCCGTAGGGATCTCAGATACGCAGTATTTT; cdr3_aa: CARRPWGGGGAVGISDTQYF
d_call: -; clone_size: -; j_call: TRBJ1-3; cdr3_length: 16; v_call: TRBV5-1; cdr3_nt: TGCGCCAGCAGCTTGGGACAGCAATACTCTGGAAACACCATATATTTT; cdr3_aa: CASSLGQQYSGNTIYF
d_call: -; clone_size: -; j_call: TRBJ2-6; cdr3_length: 13; v_call: TRBV7-2; cdr3_nt: TGTGCCAGCAGCTTACCTGGGGCCAACGTCCTGACTTTC; cdr3_aa: CASSLPGANVLTF
d_call: TRBD1; clone_size: -; j_call: TRBJ1-1; cdr3_length: 15; v_call: TRBV28; cdr3_nt: TGTGCCAGCAGGCGAAGGGACAGAGTTAACACTGAAGCTTTCTTT; cdr3_aa: CASRRRDRVNTEAFF
d_call: TRBD1; clone_size: once; j_call: TRBJ1-3; cdr3_length: 14; v_call: TRBV18; cdr3_nt: TGTGCCAGCTCACGCACAGGGGCTGGAAACACCATATATTTT; cdr3_aa: CASSRTGAGNTIYF
d_call: TRBD2; clone_size: -; j_call: TRBJ2-3; cdr3_length: 16; v_call: TRBV5-1; cdr3_nt: TGCGCCAGCAGCACAGGGGGGACTAGCGGACGGGATACGCAGTATTTT; cdr3_aa: CASSTGGTSGRDTQYF
d_call: -; clone_size: -; j_call: TRBJ1-2; cdr3_length: 18; v_call: TRBV7-8; cdr3_nt: TGTGCCAGCAGCTTACGTTTTTCGCGCGGACCTAATAACTATGGCTACACCTTC; cdr3_aa: CASSLRFSRGPNNYGYTF
d_call: -; clone_size: -; j_call: TRBJ1-2; cdr3_length: 14; v_call: TRBV7-2; cdr3_nt: TGTGCCAGCAGCTTAGTTCCGGAGAACTATGGCTACACCTTC; cdr3_aa: CASSLVPENYGYTF
d_call: -; clone_size: -; j_call: TRBJ2-1; cdr3_length: 14; v_call: TRBV7-3; cdr3_nt: TGTGCCAGCAGCCCGCGGGACTCATACAATGAGCAGTTCTTC; cdr3_aa: CASSPRDSYNEQFF
d_call: TRBD2; clone_size: -; j_call: TRBJ2-1; cdr3_length: 15; v_call: TRBV7-3; cdr3_nt: TGTGCCAGCAGCCCAGGCACTAGCGGGGACAATGAGCAGTTCTTC; cdr3_aa: CASSPGTSGDNEQFF
d_call: -; clone_size: -; j_call: TRBJ1-2; cdr3_length: 14; v_call: TRBV2; cdr3_nt: TGTGCCAGCAGCGCAAGATCAGGGGACCATGGCTACACCTTC; cdr3_aa: CASSARSGDHGYTF
d_call: TRBD2; clone_size: -; j_call: TRBJ2-2; cdr3_length: 15; v_call: TRBV4-1; cdr3_nt: TGCGCCAGCAGCCTCGGACTAGCTAACACCGGGGAGCTGTTTTTT; cdr3_aa: CASSLGLANTGELFF
d_call: -; clone_size: -; j_call: TRBJ1-2; cdr3_length: 13; v_call: TRBV5-1; cdr3_nt: TGCGCCAGCAGCAGGGAGGTGGACTATGGCTACACCTTC; cdr3_aa: CASSREVDYGYTF
d_call: TRBD1; clone_size: -; j_call: TRBJ1-3; cdr3_length: 15; v_call: TRBV5-6; cdr3_nt: TGTGCCAGCAGCTTAACAGGGGGCTCTGGAAACACCATATATTTT; cdr3_aa: CASSLTGGSGNTIYF
d_call: TRBD2; clone_size: once; j_call: TRBJ2-1; cdr3_length: 15; v_call: TRBV5-4; cdr3_nt: TGTGCCAGCAGCATCAGCGGGGGGGCCCTGAATGAGCAGTTCTTC; cdr3_aa: CASSISGGALNEQFF
d_call: -; clone_size: -; j_call: TRBJ2-1; cdr3_length: 13; v_call: TRBV28; cdr3_nt: TGTGCCAGCAGTCTTGCGGGCCACAATGAGCAGTTCTTC; cdr3_aa: CASSLAGHNEQFF
d_call: -; clone_size: -; j_call: TRBJ1-6; cdr3_length: 19; v_call: TRBV3-1/TRBV3-2; cdr3_nt: TGTGCCAGCAGCCAAATCGGGGCAGGTTCTGCCTCCTATAATTCACCCCTCCACTTT; cdr3_aa: CASSQIGAGSASYNSPLHF
d_call: -; clone_size: -; j_call: TRBJ1-5; cdr3_length: 14; v_call: TRBV18; cdr3_nt: TGTGCCAGCTCCGAGCGGGGATCAAATCAGCCCCAGCATTTT; cdr3_aa: CASSERGSNQPQHF
d_call: -; clone_size: -; j_call: TRBJ2-1; cdr3_length: 15; v_call: TRBV11-3; cdr3_nt: TGTGCCAGCAGCAATAGGGGAGTTAGTGGCAATGAGCAGTTCTTC; cdr3_aa: CASSNRGVSGNEQFF
d_call: -; clone_size: -; j_call: TRBJ1-5; cdr3_length: 16; v_call: TRBV15; cdr3_nt: TGTGCCACCAGCAGAGATGTTTCACACTTCGATCAGCCCCAGCATTTT; cdr3_aa: CATSRDVSHFDQPQHF
d_call: -; clone_size: -; j_call: TRBJ2-2; cdr3_length: 15; v_call: TRBV6-5; cdr3_nt: TGTGCCAGCAGTTACGTACCAGTATCACCTACTGAGCTGTTTTTT; cdr3_aa: CASSYVPVSPTELFF
d_call: TRBD1; clone_size: -; j_call: TRBJ1-1; cdr3_length: 14; v_call: TRBV19; cdr3_nt: TGTGCCAGTAGTATCGGACAGGTTCGAGCTGAAGCTTTCTTT; cdr3_aa: CASSIGQVRAEAFF
d_call: -; clone_size: -; j_call: TRBJ2-2; cdr3_length: 11; v_call: TRBV28; cdr3_nt: TGTGCCAGCAGTTATCCCGGGGAGCTGTTTTTT; cdr3_aa: CASSYPGELFF
d_call: TRBD1; clone_size: -; j_call: TRBJ1-1; cdr3_length: 15; v_call: TRBV7-9; cdr3_nt: TGTGCCAGCAGCCTACCGGACAGGCCGAACACTGAAGCTTTCTTT; cdr3_aa: CASSLPDRPNTEAFF
d_call: TRBD1; clone_size: -; j_call: TRBJ2-7; cdr3_length: 17; v_call: TRBV7-6; cdr3_nt: TGTGCCAGCAGCCCACACCCCGTGGACAGGGATAACTACGAGCAGTACTTC; cdr3_aa: CASSPHPVDRDNYEQYF
d_call: TRBD1; clone_size: -; j_call: TRBJ1-2; cdr3_length: 14; v_call: TRBV28; cdr3_nt: TGTGCCAGCAGTACCCACAGGGGGATCTATGGCTACACCTTC; cdr3_aa: CASSTHRGIYGYTF
d_call: TRBD2; clone_size: -; j_call: TRBJ2-5; cdr3_length: 15; v_call: TRBV5-1; cdr3_nt: TGCGCCAGCCTAAGACTAGCGGGGGTTGGGGAGACCCAGTACTTC; cdr3_aa: CASLRLAGVGETQYF
d_call: TRBD1; clone_size: -; j_call: TRBJ1-5; cdr3_length: 15; v_call: TRBV19; cdr3_nt: TGTGCCAGTAGTACACAGGGGGAGAGAAGTCAGCCCCAGCATTTT; cdr3_aa: CASSTQGERSQPQHF
d_call: TRBD1; clone_size: -; j_call: TRBJ2-7; cdr3_length: 15; v_call: TRBV9; cdr3_nt: TGTGCCAGCAGCGTAGGTGGGACAGGGGGCTACGAGCAGTACTTC; cdr3_aa: CASSVGGTGGYEQYF
d_call: -; clone_size: few; j_call: TRBJ2-3; cdr3_length: 13; v_call: TRBV3-1/TRBV3-2; cdr3_nt: TGTGCCAGCAGCCACCGATCACAGGGCCGGCAGTATTTT; cdr3_aa: CASSHRSQGRQYF
d_call: -; clone_size: -; j_call: TRBJ2-3; cdr3_length: 12; v_call: TRBV5-1; cdr3_nt: TGCGCCAGCAGCTTTGAGGGAGATACGCAGTATTTT; cdr3_aa: CASSFEGDTQYF
d_call: TRBD1; clone_size: -; j_call: TRBJ1-2; cdr3_length: 13; v_call: TRBV6-5; cdr3_nt: TGTGCCAGCAGTCCAGGGGGAGACTATGGCTACACCTTC; cdr3_aa: CASSPGGDYGYTF
d_call: TRBD1; clone_size: -; j_call: TRBJ1-2; cdr3_length: 15; v_call: TRBV5-4; cdr3_nt: TGTGCCAGCAGCATACCGGGACAGGGGGCTCGTGGCTACACCTTC; cdr3_aa: CASSIPGQGARGYTF
d_call: -; clone_size: -; j_call: TRBJ2-7; cdr3_length: 13; v_call: TRBV7-2; cdr3_nt: TGTGCCAGCAGCTTAGGGACAGCCTACGAGCAGTACTTC; cdr3_aa: CASSLGTAYEQYF
d_call: TRBD1; clone_size: -; j_call: TRBJ1-3; cdr3_length: 17; v_call: TRBV10-3; cdr3_nt: TGTGCCATCAGCGAGAACAGGGGCCGGAGCTCGGGAAACACCATATATTTT; cdr3_aa: CAISENRGRSSGNTIYF
d_call: TRBD2; clone_size: -; j_call: TRBJ2-1; cdr3_length: 17; v_call: TRBV5-1; cdr3_nt: TGCGCCAGCAGCGGGGGGGGAGGACCAAGCTCCTACAATGAGCAGTTCTTC; cdr3_aa: CASSGGGGPSSYNEQFF
d_call: TRBD1; clone_size: -; j_call: TRBJ1-2; cdr3_length: 13; v_call: TRBV28; cdr3_nt: TGTGCCAGCACCGGGACAGCTAACTATGGCTACACCTTC; cdr3_aa: CASTGTANYGYTF
d_call: TRBD1; clone_size: -; j_call: TRBJ1-3; cdr3_length: 15; v_call: TRBV6-1; cdr3_nt: TGTGCCAGCAGTGAACGACAGGGGCTCGGAAACACCATATATTTT; cdr3_aa: CASSERQGLGNTIYF
d_call: TRBD1; clone_size: -; j_call: TRBJ2-2; cdr3_length: 17; v_call: TRBV5-4; cdr3_nt: TGTGCCAGCAGCACGATAACAGGGGTAGGGGTGAGCGGGGAGCTGTTTTTT; cdr3_aa: CASSTITGVGVSGELFF
d_call: TRBD1; clone_size: -; j_call: TRBJ1-2; cdr3_length: 18; v_call: TRBV5-1; cdr3_nt: TGCGCCAGCAGCTGGGGGTCGGCAGACAGGGGAGGGTTGTATGGCTACACCTTC; cdr3_aa: CASSWGSADRGGLYGYTF
d_call: -; clone_size: -; j_call: TRBJ1-5; cdr3_length: 13; v_call: TRBV6-5; cdr3_nt: TGTGCCAGCGGATTGACTGTGGATCAGCCCCAGCATTTT; cdr3_aa: CASGLTVDQPQHF
d_call: TRBD1; clone_size: -; j_call: TRBJ1-4; cdr3_length: 14; v_call: TRBV19; cdr3_nt: TGTGCCACCCAAAGGGACAGGGCGAATGAAAAACTGTTTTTT; cdr3_aa: CATQRDRANEKLFF
d_call: -; clone_size: -; j_call: TRBJ2-7; cdr3_length: 11; v_call: TRBV27; cdr3_nt: TGTGCCAGCAGTTTAAGGGGAGAGCAGTACTTC; cdr3_aa: CASSLRGEQYF
d_call: -; clone_size: -; j_call: TRBJ2-1; cdr3_length: 14; v_call: TRBV4-1; cdr3_nt: TGCGCCAGCAGCCAAGGGGACCACTACAATGAGCAGTTCTTC; cdr3_aa: CASSQGDHYNEQFF
d_call: -; clone_size: -; j_call: TRBJ1-1; cdr3_length: 12; v_call: TRBV10-3; cdr3_nt: TGTGCCATCAGTGAGTCAACAGCTGAAGCTTTCTTT; cdr3_aa: CAISESTAEAFF
d_call: -; clone_size: -; j_call: TRBJ1-1; cdr3_length: 16; v_call: TRBV5-6; cdr3_nt: TGTGCCAGCAGCCTGGTCGGGGGGTTTATGAACACTGAAGCTTTCTTT; cdr3_aa: CASSLVGGFMNTEAFF
d_call: TRBD2; clone_size: -; j_call: TRBJ2-1; cdr3_length: 19; v_call: TRBV6-2/TRBV6-3; cdr3_nt: TGTGCCAGCAGCCCTCGTGGACTAGCGGGAGGTAGGTCCTACAATGAGCAGTTCTTC; cdr3_aa: CASSPRGLAGGRSYNEQFF
d_call: -; clone_size: few; j_call: TRBJ2-7; cdr3_length: 14; v_call: TRBV18; cdr3_nt: TGTGCCAGCTCAATAGGACAGCAGGGCTACGAGCAGTACTTC; cdr3_aa: CASSIGQQGYEQYF